This is a list of T cell receptor beta chains from one sample in a study of OX40 agonist ivuxolimab in advanced cancers. TCRdb's copy holds only in-frame clones and misses some; the assay was immunoSEQ multiplex PCR. The sample has approximately 35,000 clones, around 90% seen once. Sequenced material: CD4+ or CD8+ T cells sorted from blood, taken in a trial of the OX40 agonist ivuxolimab. These TCRs come from an adult with an advanced solid tumor such as melanoma, head and neck, liver or kidney cancer. The CDR3 runs from the conserved cysteine through the conserved F or W. D genes are given only for firm matches. Size is omitted from some rows. Given values are once, few, many or a class for expanded clones.

D gene,clone size,J gene,V gene,CDR3 DNA,CDR3 protein
NA,few,TRBJ1-2,TRBV21-1,TGTGCCAGCAGCGAGACAGGGCCTTCGTCCGGGTTC,CASSETGPSSGF
TRBD1,NA,TRBJ1-3,TRBV6-7,TGTGCCAGAGGACAGGCTACCCTCTCTGGAAACACCATATATTTT,CARGQATLSGNTIYF
NA,NA,TRBJ2-7,TRBV5-1,TGCGCCAGCAGCTTGGGAGTAGGGGACTACGAGCAGTACTTC,CASSLGVGDYEQYF
NA,NA,TRBJ1-1,TRBV19,TGTGCCAGTAGTATTACGGGGGAGGCTGAAGCTTTCTTT,CASSITGEAEAFF
NA,NA,TRBJ2-7,TRBV27,TGTGCCAGCAGTTGGCGAACCCTCTACGAGCAGTACTTC,CASSWRTLYEQYF
TRBD1,NA,TRBJ2-6,TRBV5-4,TGTGCCAGCAGCTTGGAGGGGGGACAGGGGTTCTCTGGGGCCAACGTCCTGACTTTC,CASSLEGGQGFSGANVLTF
NA,once,TRBJ1-1,TRBV6-1,TGTGCCAGCAGTGAAAGTCGTTGGGGACTGAACACTGAAGCTTTCTTT,CASSESRWGLNTEAFF
TRBD2,NA,TRBJ2-1,TRBV19,TGTGCCAGTAGTCGGGAGGGCCACTACAATGAGCAGTTCTTC,CASSREGHYNEQFF
TRBD1,NA,TRBJ1-2,TRBV5-5,TGTGCCAGCAGCCCCGGACAGGGGTATGGCTACACCTTC,CASSPGQGYGYTF
NA,NA,TRBJ1-2,TRBV27,TGTGCCAGCAGTTTAAGAGGCGGGGGACCCTATGGCTACACCTTC,CASSLRGGGPYGYTF
NA,NA,TRBJ1-5,TRBV18,TGTGCCAGCTCACCACTCCAGGGCCAGAATCAGCCCCAGCATTTT,CASSPLQGQNQPQHF
NA,NA,TRBJ2-7,TRBV14,TGTGCCAGCAGCCAAGACAGGGGCTACGAGCAGTACTTC,CASSQDRGYEQYF
NA,NA,TRBJ2-2,TRBV6-5,TGTGCCAGCAGTACCACAGGGTTCCCCGGGGAGCTGTTTTTT,CASSTTGFPGELFF
NA,NA,TRBJ2-7,TRBV10-2,TGCGCCAGCAGTGAGGGCTACGAGCAGTACTTC,CASSEGYEQYF
NA,NA,TRBJ2-7,TRBV7-8,TGTGCCAGCAGCTTAAGGACAGAGTCCGGCTACGAGCAGTACTTC,CASSLRTESGYEQYF
NA,NA,TRBJ1-3,TRBV11-2,TGTGCCAGCAGCTTAGATCGTGGGTTGACTGGAAACACCATATATTTT,CASSLDRGLTGNTIYF
NA,NA,TRBJ1-1,TRBV7-9,TGTGCCAGCAGCCCAGGGGACACTGAAGCTTTCTTT,CASSPGDTEAFF
TRBD1,NA,TRBJ1-3,TRBV9,TGTGCCAGCAGCCCCCAGGGGGCCGGGGGCACCATATATTTT,CASSPQGAGGTIYF
NA,NA,TRBJ2-1,TRBV6-5,TGTGCCAGCAGTCCTGGAAGGAGGGCCTACAATGAGCAGTTCTTC,CASSPGRRAYNEQFF
TRBD1,NA,TRBJ2-7,TRBV19,TGTGCCAGTAGTATAATACAGGGGTACGAGCAGTACTTC,CASSIIQGYEQYF
TRBD1,NA,TRBJ2-7,TRBV7-9,TGTGCCAGCAGCTCGATTCGGACAGGGATAAACTACGAGCAGTACTTC,CASSSIRTGINYEQYF
NA,NA,TRBJ2-2,TRBV15,TGTGCCACCAGCAGAGTTAGGGATGTATACACCGGGGAGCTGTTTTTT,CATSRVRDVYTGELFF
NA,NA,TRBJ1-5,TRBV7-9,TGTGCCAGCAGCTTAGTCCCGGACCCGAGTGGCAATCAGCCCCAGCATTTT,CASSLVPDPSGNQPQHF
NA,once,TRBJ1-1,TRBV2,TGTGCCAGCAGTGAAACGACAGCTATGAACACTGAAGCTTTCTTT,CASSETTAMNTEAFF
TRBD2,NA,TRBJ2-1,TRBV6-5,TGTGCCAGCAGTTACGGTCCCGGAGCGGGAGGAAATGAGCAGTTCTTC,CASSYGPGAGGNEQFF
TRBD1,NA,TRBJ2-7,TRBV28,TGTGCCAGCAGCCCTAGACAGGGGCGATACGAGCAGTACTTC,CASSPRQGRYEQYF
TRBD1,NA,TRBJ1-1,TRBV5-6,TGTGCCAGCAGCTTGGGGCCGGGACAGGGGGAAGAGGTCACTGAAGCTTTCTTT,CASSLGPGQGEEVTEAFF
NA,NA,TRBJ2-3,TRBV19,TGTGCCAGTAGTTTGGCTAGCCGGGGCACAGATACGCAGTATTTT,CASSLASRGTDTQYF
NA,once,TRBJ1-5,TRBV6-6,TGTGCCAGCAGTTACGCAGGGGTTGGCCAGCCCCAGCATTTT,CASSYAGVGQPQHF
NA,NA,TRBJ1-5,TRBV19,TGTGCCAGTATCGACGGGACGCGGGCGTTGCAGCCCCAGCATTTT,CASIDGTRALQPQHF
NA,NA,TRBJ2-1,TRBV5-1,TGCGCCAGCAGCTCGTGGGACCGGAGCCCAGGAGATGAGCAGTTCTTC,CASSSWDRSPGDEQFF
TRBD2,NA,TRBJ2-1,TRBV7-3,TGTGCCAGCAGCTCGGGACTAGCGGGATACAATGAGCAGTTCTTC,CASSSGLAGYNEQFF
NA,few,TRBJ1-6,TRBV19,TGTGCCAGTAGTATAGCGTCGCAACCCCTCCACTTT,CASSIASQPLHF
TRBD1,once,TRBJ2-7,TRBV7-8,TGTGCCAGCAGCTTCCCGGGACAGGGAAGCGAGCAGTACTTC,CASSFPGQGSEQYF
NA,NA,TRBJ2-6,TRBV7-6,TGTGCCAGCAGCCATCCCACAGACTCTGGGGCCAACGTCCTGACTTTC,CASSHPTDSGANVLTF
TRBD1,few,TRBJ2-7,TRBV29-1,TGCAGCGCCTCCCAGGGGGATGGGGCCTACGAGCAGTACTTC,CSASQGDGAYEQYF
NA,NA,TRBJ2-3,TRBV7-9,TGTGCCAGCAGCTTACCCCCAGGGCTGGGAGATACGCAGTATTTT,CASSLPPGLGDTQYF
TRBD2,NA,TRBJ2-3,TRBV5-1,TGCGCCAGCAGCTTGGTTGTGCGGGGGTCCACAGATACGCAGTATTTT,CASSLVVRGSTDTQYF
TRBD1,NA,TRBJ1-1,TRBV10-1,TGCGCCAGCAGCCCGGACAGGGGAGTCGGAGGGAACACTGAAGCTTTCTTT,CASSPDRGVGGNTEAFF
NA,NA,TRBJ2-5,TRBV7-7,TGTGCCAGCAGCTTAGGGGCCGGGTGGCAAGAGACCCAGTACTTC,CASSLGAGWQETQYF
NA,NA,TRBJ1-3,TRBV25-1,TGTGCCAGCAGGGGGGTAGGTGGGCCTGGAAACACCATATATTTT,CASRGVGGPGNTIYF
NA,NA,TRBJ2-2,TRBV7-8,TGTGCCAGCAGCTTAGATCCAGGGGAGTCCGGGGAGCTGTTTTTT,CASSLDPGESGELFF